These 14 T cell receptor beta chains were all obtained from the same sample, sequenced in a study of PD-L1 blockade in urothelial cancer (dated by TCRdb to about 2017). Reading the label with the study, this specimen's time point is: peripheral blood 6 weeks after treatment start. The library relied on the immunoSEQ multiplex PCR assay. Sourced from immuneACCESS, this table was stored by TCRdb with only in-frame sequences that have V and J called. A share of the clones is absent; for the studies checked, an unresolved V gene accounts for under half, and the remainder has no known explanation. The sample includes 53,000 or so clones, with 85% to 90% observed a single time. The ten most abundant clones make up 2.4% of the sample. This material consisted of PBMCs, taken around atezolizumab (anti-PD-L1) treatment. These TCRs come from a man in his fifties or sixties with urothelial cancer.

V and J are TRBV28 and TRBJ2-1; 13 nucleotides align to TRBD2. Germline CDR1 MDHEN, CDR2 SYDVKM. The CDR3 runs to 15 residues. V lost 7 bases and J lost 9; bases outside the gene matches: 9. The CDR3 spells CASTLGLAGNGEQFF. The CDR3 DNA follows: TGTGCCAGCACCCTGGGACTAGCGGGAAACGGTGAGCAGTTCTTC.

The chain is built from TRBV28 and TRBJ2-1; the match to TRBD2 covers 15 bases. The junction had 12 bases not matched to a gene; V was cut back by 6 bases and J by 9 bases. This CDR3 has 17 residues. Germline-derived CDR1 and CDR2 are MDHEN and SYDVKM. The CDR3 DNA sequence: TGTGCCAGCAGATATGGACTAGCGGGAGGGCCGAGGGGTGAGCAGTTCTTC. The encoded protein is CASRYGLAGGPRGEQFF.

The chain links TRBV30 to TRBJ1-3; TRBD1 agrees at 8 bases. This CDR3 has 14 amino acids. In germline, CDR1 is GTSNPN, CDR2 SVGIG (reference sequence). The V gene end was trimmed by 5 bases and the J gene end by 2 bases; junction bases not matched to a gene: 5. The CDR3 sequence is CAWDSQGAGNTIYF. The CDR3 bases are TGTGCCTGGGATTCACAGGGGGCTGGAAACACCATATATTTT.

This chain uses TRBV5-1 with TRBJ1-3; perhaps TRBD1 as D (6 bases). This CDR3 is built from 14 residues. The germline CDR1 and CDR2 sequences are SGHRS and YFSETQ. Trimming took off 4 bases at V and 6 bases at J, with 14 bases between the two ends. The CDR3 DNA reads TGCGCCAGCAGCAGAGGGGGTATTGAAAACACCATATATTTT. Translated, it gives CASSRGGIENTIYF.

The chain has TRBV19 and TRBJ1-1; D is possibly TRBD1 (6 bases). V was shortened by 5 bases and J by 5 bases, with 15 bases between the two germline ends. Germline V gives CDR1 LNHDA, CDR2 SQIVND (reference sequence). This CDR3 contains 14 residues. The chain's CDR3 is CASSARTVVTEAFF. DNA for the CDR3: TGTGCCAGTAGTGCCCGGACAGTAGTAACTGAAGCTTTCTTT. Drawing the rest from reference TRBV19 and TRBJ1-1, the complete variable domain is DGGITQSPKYLFRKEGQNVTLSCEQNLNHDAMYWYRQDPGQGLRLIYYSQIVNDFQKGDIAEGYSVSREKKESFPLTVTSAQKNPTAFYLCASSARTVVTEAFFGQGTRLTVV.

The rearrangement uses TRBV19 and TRBJ2-7, with a possible D match to TRBD1 (6 bases). Germline V gene sequence: CDR1 LNHDA, CDR2 SQIVND (reference sequence). V dropped 2 bases and J dropped 5 bases, with 16 bases sitting between them. The CDR3 sequence is 15 residues long. The CDR3 coding sequence is TGTGCCAGTAGTATAAGGGCAGGGGTAAAAGACGAGCAGTACTTC. Protein sequence: CASSIRAGVKDEQYF.

The CDR3 DNA sequence: TGTGCCAGCAGCTTAGAGGTGGGAGCTGAAGCTTTCTTT. Protein: CASSLEVGAEAFF. V and J are TRBV7-2 and TRBJ1-1; D remains unclear. Trimming cost V 1 base and J 6 bases, with 9 bases left between them. CDR3 length: 13 amino acids. Germline CDR1 SGHTA, CDR2 FQGNSA.

This chain joins TRBV21-1 and TRBJ1-1; no check of the table's D call, TRBD1, against the DNA was made. TRBV21-1 is annotated as a pseudogene. This CDR3 contains 14 residues. CDR3 sequence (DNA): TGTGCCAGCGTTTACCGGGACAGGCCCACTGAAGCTTTCTTT. This sequence encodes CASVYRDRPTEAFF.

The V gene is TRBV25-1, the J gene TRBJ1-1; D possibly corresponds to TRBD1 (6 bases). There are 16 residues in the CDR3. The germline V gene has CDR1 MGHDK and CDR2 SYGVNS. V lost 3 bases and J lost 1, with 15 bases in between. The CDR3 protein is CASSDLLSGENTEAFF. Written as DNA, the CDR3 is TGTGCCAGCAGTGACCTCCTGTCAGGGGAGAACACTGAAGCTTTCTTT.

The chain has TRBV27 and TRBJ1-2, with TRBD1 matching over 8 bases. The CDR3 is 15 residues long. CDR1 and CDR2 from the germline V gene are MNHEY and SMNVEV (reference sequence). Trimming removed 5 bases from V and 4 bases from J; junction bases left unmatched: 9. CDR3 sequence: CASSPRTGSGYGYTF. CDR3 DNA: TGTGCCAGCAGTCCCAGGACAGGGTCGGGCTATGGCTACACCTTC.

The chain links TRBV2 to TRBJ2-3; D ambiguous. There are 15 residues in the CDR3. CDR1 and CDR2 from the germline V gene are SNHLY and FYNNEI. V lost 6 bases to trimming and J lost 4 bases, with 17 bases between them. The CDR3 coding sequence is TGTGCCAGCAGCGAGACTGCCTACGGAGCAGATACGCAGTATTTT. This sequence encodes CASSETAYGADTQYF. The full variable domain, rest sourced from reference TRBV2 and TRBJ2-3, is EPEVTQTPSHQVTQMGQEVILRCVPISNHLYFYWYRQILGQKVEFLVSFYNNEISEKSEIFDDQFSVERPDGSNFTLKIRSTKLEDSAMYFCASSETAYGADTQYFGPGTRLTVL.

The chain joins TRBV7-2 to TRBJ2-1; D gene unclear. V lost 2 bases and J 6 bases, leaving 8 bases between the germline ends. The CDR3 length is 13 residues. In germline, CDR1 is SGHTA, CDR2 FQGNSA. The CDR3 is CASSLNTLNEQFF. The CDR3 DNA is TGTGCCAGCAGCTTAAACACCCTCAATGAGCAGTTCTTC.

The chain links TRBV2 to TRBJ1-5, with D hard to call. Germline V gene sequence: CDR1 SNHLY, CDR2 FYNNEI. The V and J ends lost 5 bases and 4 bases respectively, with 9 bases between them. This CDR3 contains 13 residues. Written as DNA, the CDR3 is TGTGCCAGCAGTTTAATTGCGAATCAGCCCCAGCATTTT. This codes for CASSLIANQPQHF.

This clone was counted between two and nine times. This rearrangement joins TRBV2 to TRBJ1-6; 7 bases are a match to TRBD1. Trimming took 7 bases from V and 11 from J; bases not matched to a gene: 11. Germline CDR1 and CDR2: SNHLY and FYNNEI. The CDR3 has 14 residues. CDR3 in DNA: TGTGCCAGCACCCAACTCGGGACAGCAGCACCCCTCCACTTT. Translating it yields CASTQLGTAAPLHF.